The clone carrying this TCR beta chain was seen a handful of times. TCRdb itself ran the RT-PCR reads through MiXCR, one entry per CDR3 protein. The sample lists more than 550,000 distinct CDR3 sequences, 12% to 15% occurring once. CDR1 and CDR2 (germline): KGHDR, SFDVKD. The CDR3 spans 14 residues. Trimming cost V 5 bases and J 3 bases; bases outside gene matches: 6. V usage is TRBV24-1 and J usage is TRBJ2-7; 7 nucleotides match TRBD1. This receptor was obtained from a female donor in good health, serving as a healthy control. The specimen sequenced was memory CD4+ T cells from blood. CDR3 sequence (DNA): TGTGCCACCAGTGCCACCCGGGACAGCTACGAGCAGTACTTC. As protein: CATSATRDSYEQYF.